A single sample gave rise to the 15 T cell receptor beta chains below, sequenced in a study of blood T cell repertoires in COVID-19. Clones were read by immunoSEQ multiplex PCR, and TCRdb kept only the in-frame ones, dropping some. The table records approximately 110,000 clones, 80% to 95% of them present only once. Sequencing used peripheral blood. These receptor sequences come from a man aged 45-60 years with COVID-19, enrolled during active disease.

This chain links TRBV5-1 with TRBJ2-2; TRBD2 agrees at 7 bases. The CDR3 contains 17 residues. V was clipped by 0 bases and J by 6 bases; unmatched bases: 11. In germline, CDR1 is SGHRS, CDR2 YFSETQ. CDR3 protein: CASSLALQGGLAGELFF. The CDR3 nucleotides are TGCGCCAGCAGCTTGGCCCTCCAGGGAGGGCTGGCCGGGGAGCTGTTTTTT.

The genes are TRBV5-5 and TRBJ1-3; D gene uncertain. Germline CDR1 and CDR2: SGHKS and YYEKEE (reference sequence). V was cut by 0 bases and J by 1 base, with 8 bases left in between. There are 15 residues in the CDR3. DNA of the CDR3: TGTGCCAGCAGCTTGGTTGGCGGATCTGGAAACACCATATATTTT. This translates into CASSLVGGSGNTIYF.

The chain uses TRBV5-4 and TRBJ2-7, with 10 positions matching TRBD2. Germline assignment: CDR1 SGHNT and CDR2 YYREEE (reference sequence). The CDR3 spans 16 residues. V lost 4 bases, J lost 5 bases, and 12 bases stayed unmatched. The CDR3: CASSLGSGRAQDEQYF. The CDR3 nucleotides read TGTGCCAGCAGCCTGGGAAGCGGGAGGGCCCAGGACGAGCAGTACTTC.

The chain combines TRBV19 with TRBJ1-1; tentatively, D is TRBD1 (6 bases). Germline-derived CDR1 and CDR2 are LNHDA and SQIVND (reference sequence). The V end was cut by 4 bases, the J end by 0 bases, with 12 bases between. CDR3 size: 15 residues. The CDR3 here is CASSTSQGMNTEAFF. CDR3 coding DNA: TGTGCCAGTAGTACTTCACAGGGTATGAACACTGAAGCTTTCTTT.

The CDR3: CASSVSVGSSYNEQFF. The CDR3 coding sequence is TGTGCCAGCAGCGTATCGGTGGGCAGCTCCTACAATGAGCAGTTCTTC. The chain uses TRBV7-2 and TRBJ2-1, with unresolved D. V was cut by 5 bases and J by 0 bases, with 14 bases left in between. This CDR3 is built from 16 residues. Germline lookup yields CDR1 SGHTA and CDR2 FQGNSA.

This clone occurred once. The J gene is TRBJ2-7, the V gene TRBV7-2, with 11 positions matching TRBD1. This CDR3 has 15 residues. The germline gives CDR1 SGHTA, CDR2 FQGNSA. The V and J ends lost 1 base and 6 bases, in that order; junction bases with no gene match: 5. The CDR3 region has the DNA TGTGCCAGCAGCTTAGAAAGGACAGGGGGCGGCGAGCAGTACTTC. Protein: CASSLERTGGGEQYF.

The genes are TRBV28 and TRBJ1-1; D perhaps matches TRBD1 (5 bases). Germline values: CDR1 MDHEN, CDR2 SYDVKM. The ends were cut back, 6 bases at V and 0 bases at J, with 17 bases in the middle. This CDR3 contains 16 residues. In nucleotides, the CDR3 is TGTGCCAGCAGCGGGCGGAGGGGTATTTTGAACACTGAAGCTTTCTTT. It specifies CASSGRRGILNTEAFF.

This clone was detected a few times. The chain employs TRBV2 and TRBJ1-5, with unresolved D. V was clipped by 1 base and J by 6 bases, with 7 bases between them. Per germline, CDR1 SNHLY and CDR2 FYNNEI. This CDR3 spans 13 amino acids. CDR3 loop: CASSEGGLQPQHF. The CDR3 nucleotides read TGTGCCAGCAGTGAAGGAGGGCTTCAGCCCCAGCATTTT.

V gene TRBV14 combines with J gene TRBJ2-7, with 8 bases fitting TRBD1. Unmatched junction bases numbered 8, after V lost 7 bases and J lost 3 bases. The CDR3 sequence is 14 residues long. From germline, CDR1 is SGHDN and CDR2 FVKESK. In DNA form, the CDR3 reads TGTGCCAGCAACAACAGGGGGAGGCTCTACGAGCAGTACTTC. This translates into CASNNRGRLYEQYF.

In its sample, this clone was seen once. In DNA, the CDR3 is TGTGCCAGCAGTTGGACAGGGGGCAACACCGGGGAGCTGTTTTTT. It specifies CASSWTGGNTGELFF. The chain joins TRBV6-5 to TRBJ2-2, with TRBD1 identical over 11 bases. The CDR3 length is 15 residues. V lost 4 bases to trimming and J lost 2 bases; unmatched junction nucleotides: 0. Germline V gene data show CDR1 as MNHEY and CDR2 as SVGAGI.

In DNA, the CDR3 is TGCAGTGCTAGTGGCCTTGGGCTAGCGGGAGCACCGTTTGAGCAGTTCTTC. Translation: CSASGLGLAGAPFEQFF. V is TRBV20-1 and J is TRBJ2-1; 10 bases map to TRBD2. J lost 9 bases, V lost 3 bases, and 17 bases had no gene match. The CDR3 runs to 17 residues. Germline V CDR1 and CDR2: DFQATT, SNEGSKA (reference sequence).

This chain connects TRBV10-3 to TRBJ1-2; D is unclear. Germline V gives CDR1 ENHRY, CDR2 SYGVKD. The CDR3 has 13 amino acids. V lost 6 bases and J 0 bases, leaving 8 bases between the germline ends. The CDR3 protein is CAISEQANYGYTF. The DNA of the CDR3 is TGTGCCATCAGCGAACAAGCTAACTATGGCTACACCTTC.

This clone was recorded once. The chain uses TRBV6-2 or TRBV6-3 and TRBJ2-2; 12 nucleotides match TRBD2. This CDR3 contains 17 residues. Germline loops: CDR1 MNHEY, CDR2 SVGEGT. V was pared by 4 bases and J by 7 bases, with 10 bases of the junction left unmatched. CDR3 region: CASSSLPGLAGSGELFF. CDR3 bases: TGTGCCAGCAGTTCGCTTCCGGGACTAGCGGGTAGCGGGGAGCTGTTTTTT.

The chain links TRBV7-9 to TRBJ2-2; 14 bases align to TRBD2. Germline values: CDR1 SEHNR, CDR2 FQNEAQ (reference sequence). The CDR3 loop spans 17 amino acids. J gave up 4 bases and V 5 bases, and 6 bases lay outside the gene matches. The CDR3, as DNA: TGTGCCAGCAGCCGAGGACTAGCGGGAGGTGGCACCGGGGAGCTGTTTTTT. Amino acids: CASSRGLAGGGTGELFF.

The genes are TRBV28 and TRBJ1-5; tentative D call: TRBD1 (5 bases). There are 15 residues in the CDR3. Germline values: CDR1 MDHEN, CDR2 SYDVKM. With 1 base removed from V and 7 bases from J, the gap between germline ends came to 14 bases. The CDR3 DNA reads TGTGCCAGCAGTTTATTGGGTGGGGGGGTCCAGCCCCAGCATTTT. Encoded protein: CASSLLGGGVQPQHF. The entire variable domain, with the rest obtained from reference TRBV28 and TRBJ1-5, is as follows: DVKVTQSSRYLVKRTGEKVFLECVQDMDHENMFWYRQDPGLGLRLIYFSYDVKMKEKGDIPEGYSVSREKKERFSLILESASTNQTSMYLCASSLLGGGVQPQHFGDGTRLSIL.